This TCR beta chain was captured by sequencing in a study of shared T cell receptors in the human thymus. Assay used: immunoSEQ multiplex PCR; TCRdb lists only in-frame clones, some missing. The data contain about 380,000 clones, approximately 95% of them singletons. This clonotype was obtained from a human donor. The specimen sequenced was thymocytes.

CDR3 region: CASRRQGSKPDSNQPQHF. The CDR3 bases are TGTGCCAGTAGACGACAGGGGTCAAAACCTGATAGCAATCAGCCCCAGCATTTT. V gene TRBV19 combines with J gene TRBJ1-5, with 8 positions matching TRBD1. Per the germline V gene, CDR1 is LNHDA and CDR2 is SQIVND (reference sequence). The CDR3 covers 18 residues. The V gene end was trimmed by 6 bases and the J gene end by 0 bases; junction bases not matched to a gene: 13.